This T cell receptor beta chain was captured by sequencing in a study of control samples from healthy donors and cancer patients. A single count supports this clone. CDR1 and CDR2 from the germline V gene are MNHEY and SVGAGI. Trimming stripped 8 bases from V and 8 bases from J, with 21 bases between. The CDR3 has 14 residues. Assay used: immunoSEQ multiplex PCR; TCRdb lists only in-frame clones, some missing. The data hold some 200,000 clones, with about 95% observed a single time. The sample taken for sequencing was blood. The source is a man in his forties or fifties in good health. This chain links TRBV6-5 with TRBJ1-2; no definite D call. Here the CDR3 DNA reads TGTGCCAGCTCTCCCCTTCCCAGAGAAGGAGGCTACACCTTC. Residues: CASSPLPREGGYTF.